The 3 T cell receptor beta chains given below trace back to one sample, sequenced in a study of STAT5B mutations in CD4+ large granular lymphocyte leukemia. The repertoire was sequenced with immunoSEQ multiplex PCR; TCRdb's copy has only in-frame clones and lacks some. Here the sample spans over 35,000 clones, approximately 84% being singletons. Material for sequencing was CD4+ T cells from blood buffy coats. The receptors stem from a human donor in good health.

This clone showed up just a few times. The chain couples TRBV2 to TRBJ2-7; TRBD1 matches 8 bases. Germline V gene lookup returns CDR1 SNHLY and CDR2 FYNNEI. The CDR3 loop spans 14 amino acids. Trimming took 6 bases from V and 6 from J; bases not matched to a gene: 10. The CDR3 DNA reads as TGTGCCAGCAGCGTTAAACGACAGGGGATCGAGCAGTACTTC. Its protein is CASSVKRQGIEQYF.

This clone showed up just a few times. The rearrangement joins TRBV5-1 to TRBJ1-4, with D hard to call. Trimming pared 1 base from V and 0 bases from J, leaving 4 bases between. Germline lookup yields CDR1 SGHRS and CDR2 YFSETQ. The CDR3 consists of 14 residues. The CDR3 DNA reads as TGCGCCAGCAGCTTGACCCCAACTAATGAAAAACTGTTTTTT. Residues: CASSLTPTNEKLFF.

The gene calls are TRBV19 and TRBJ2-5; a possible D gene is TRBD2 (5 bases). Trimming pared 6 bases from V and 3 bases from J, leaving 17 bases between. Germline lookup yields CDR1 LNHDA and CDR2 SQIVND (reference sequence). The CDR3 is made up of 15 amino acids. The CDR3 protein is CASSPTADAKETQYF. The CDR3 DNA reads TGTGCCAGTAGCCCTACAGCGGATGCCAAAGAGACCCAGTACTTC.